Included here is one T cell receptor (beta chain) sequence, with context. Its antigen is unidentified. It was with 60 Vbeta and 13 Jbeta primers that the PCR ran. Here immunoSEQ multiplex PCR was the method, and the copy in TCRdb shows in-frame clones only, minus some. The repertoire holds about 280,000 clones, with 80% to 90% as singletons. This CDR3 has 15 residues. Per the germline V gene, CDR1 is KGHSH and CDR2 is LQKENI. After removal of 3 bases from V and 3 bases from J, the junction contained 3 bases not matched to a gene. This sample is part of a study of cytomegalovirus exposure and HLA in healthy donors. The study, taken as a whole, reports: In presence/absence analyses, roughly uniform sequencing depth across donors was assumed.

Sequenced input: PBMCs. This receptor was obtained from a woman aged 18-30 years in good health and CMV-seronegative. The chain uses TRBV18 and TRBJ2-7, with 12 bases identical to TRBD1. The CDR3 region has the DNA TGTGCCAGCTCACCCGGGACAGGGGGCGTCTACGAGCAGTACTTC. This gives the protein CASSPGTGGVYEQYF.